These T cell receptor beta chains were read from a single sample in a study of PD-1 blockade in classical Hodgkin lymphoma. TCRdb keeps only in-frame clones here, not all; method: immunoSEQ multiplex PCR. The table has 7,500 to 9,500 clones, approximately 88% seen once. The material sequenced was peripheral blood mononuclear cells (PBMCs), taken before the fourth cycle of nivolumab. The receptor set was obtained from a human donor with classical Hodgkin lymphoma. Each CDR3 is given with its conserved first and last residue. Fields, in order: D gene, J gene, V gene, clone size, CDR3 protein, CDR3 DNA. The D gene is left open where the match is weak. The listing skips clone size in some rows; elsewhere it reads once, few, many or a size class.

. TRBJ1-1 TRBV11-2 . CASSLVKLGLGNTEAFF TGTGCCAGCAGCTTAGTAAAACTGGGGCTTGGAAACACTGAAGCTTTCTTT
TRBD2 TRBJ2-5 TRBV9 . CASSAGLAGGETQYF TGTGCCAGCAGCGCGGGACTAGCGGGGGGAGAGACCCAGTACTTC
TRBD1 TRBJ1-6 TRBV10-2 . CACNRGQGDSPLHF TGCGCCTGCAATCGGGGACAGGGCGATTCACCCCTCCACTTT
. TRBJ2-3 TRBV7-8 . CASSLWGGTDTQYF TGTGCCAGCAGCTTATGGGGGGGCACAGATACGCAGTATTTT
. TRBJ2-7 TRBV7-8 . CASSPGTHNPCSYEQYF TGTGCCAGCAGCCCCGGGACGCATAATCCTTGCTCCTACGAGCAGTACTTC
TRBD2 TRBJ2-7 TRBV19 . CASRSIGEGPYEQYF TGTGCCAGCCGGAGTATAGGGGAGGGCCCCTACGAGCAGTACTTC
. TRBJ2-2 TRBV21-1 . CASSKPRTGRSGELFF TGTGCCAGCAGCAAGCCCAGGACGGGGAGGAGCGGGGAGCTGTTTTTT
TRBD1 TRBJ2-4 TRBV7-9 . CASSLTGENIQYF TGTGCCAGCAGCTTGACAGGGGAAAACATTCAGTACTTC
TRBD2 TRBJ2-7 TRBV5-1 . CASTLRIAGDGREQYF TGCGCCAGCACCTTGAGGATAGCGGGAGATGGGCGCGAGCAGTACTTC
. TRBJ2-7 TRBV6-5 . CASSYRAPSSYEQYF TGTGCCAGCAGTTACCGGGCTCCCAGCTCCTACGAGCAGTACTTC
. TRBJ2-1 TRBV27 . CASSALTSYNEQFF TGTGCCAGCAGTGCCCTGACTAGCTACAATGAGCAGTTCTTC
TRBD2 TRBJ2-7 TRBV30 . CAWRKPGGDGGQYF TGTGCCTGGAGGAAACCGGGAGGGGATGGTGGGCAGTACTTC
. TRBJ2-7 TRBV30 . CAWSEGGEQYF TGTGCCTGGAGTGAGGGGGGCGAGCAGTACTTC
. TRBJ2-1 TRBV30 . CAWSALDFHEQFF TGTGCCTGGAGTGCACTAGATTTCCATGAGCAGTTCTTC
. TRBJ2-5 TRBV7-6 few CASSLRDLVGDETQYF TGTGCCAGCAGCTTAAGGGATCTGGTGGGAGACGAGACCCAGTACTTC
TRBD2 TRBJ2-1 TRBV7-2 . CASSLFPSGRAAGEQFF TGTGCCAGCAGCCTTTTCCCAAGCGGGAGGGCCGCTGGTGAGCAGTTCTTC
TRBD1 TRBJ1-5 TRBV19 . CASEDRGQTQHF TGTGCCTCCGAAGACAGGGGGCAGACCCAGCATTTT
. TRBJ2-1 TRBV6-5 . CASSSQGGNEQFF TGTGCCAGCAGTTCCCAGGGGGGGAATGAGCAGTTCTTC
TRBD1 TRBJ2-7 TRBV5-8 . CASSLLLGRGNYEQYF TGTGCCAGCAGCTTGTTGCTCGGCAGGGGGAACTACGAGCAGTACTTC
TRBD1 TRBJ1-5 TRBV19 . CASRARGGDSNQPQHF TGTGCCAGTAGGGCCCGAGGGGGCGATAGCAATCAGCCCCAGCATTTT
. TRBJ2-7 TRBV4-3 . CASSQDSSSQYEQYF TGCGCCAGCAGCCAAGATAGTTCTTCCCAGTACGAGCAGTACTTC
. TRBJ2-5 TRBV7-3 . CASSSHRTVQETQYF TGTGCCAGCAGCTCACATAGGACGGTACAAGAGACCCAGTACTTC
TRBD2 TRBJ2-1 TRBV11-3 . CASSFTSGRGGYNEQFF TGTGCCAGCAGCTTTACTAGCGGGAGAGGGGGCTACAATGAGCAGTTCTTC
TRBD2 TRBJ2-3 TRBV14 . CASSQETGLSTDTQYF TGTGCCAGCAGCCAAGAGACGGGACTAAGCACAGATACGCAGTATTTT
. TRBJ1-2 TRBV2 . CASSGERLGGYTF TGTGCCAGCAGCGGGGAACGGCTCGGAGGCTACACCTTC
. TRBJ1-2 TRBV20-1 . CSADGNGYTF TGCAGTGCTGACGGAAATGGCTACACCTTC
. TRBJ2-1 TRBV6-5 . CASSYRGVLSNEQFF TGTGCCAGCAGTTACCGGGGCGTGTTGTCCAATGAGCAGTTCTTC
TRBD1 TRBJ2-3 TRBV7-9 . CASSLAQGTVTDTQYF TGTGCCAGCAGCTTAGCGCAGGGGACAGTCACAGATACGCAGTATTTT
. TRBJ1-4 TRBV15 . CATSRGGRINEKLFF TGTGCCACCAGCAGAGGGGGACGGATTAATGAAAAACTGTTTTTT